This T cell receptor beta chain was recovered during a study of blood T cells in healthy people across ages. Next came a second PCR, run for about 7 to 11 cycles, which used a sample-barcoded 5' primer along with a J-beta primer mix. TCRdb re-derived calls from the 5' RACE reads in MiXCR, one entry per CDR3 protein. The profile shows some 700,000 distinct CDR3 sequences, about 40% of them singletons. The germline V and J ends were trimmed by 3 bases and 2 bases, with 5 bases remaining between them. This CDR3 is built from 12 residues. The sample holds many counts of this clonotype. This TCR was recovered from a woman aged 60-75 years in good health. V is TRBV12-3 or TRBV12-4 and J is TRBJ2-7; D gene uncertain. The sequenced sample was blood. Here the CDR3 DNA reads TGTGCCAGCAGTTTTCGCGCCTACGAGCAGTACTTC. Amino acid sequence: CASSFRAYEQYF.